This T cell receptor (beta chain) comes out of a study of beta chain features in type 1 diabetes. On the study more broadly: No patient-donor differences in age, gender, total cells or subset yield.

Via CD45RO/CCR7/CD25/CD127/CD95/CD27, cells of the CD4+ naive, central memory, regulatory and stem cell-like memory subsets were sorted. This clone was detected a few times. Its antigen remains unknown. Study outcomes and limitations: Any HLA-type effect on TCRB rearrangement remained unresolved here. Shortening of TCRB CDR3s, moderate but significant, appeared in all four CD4+ subsets of Type 1 diabetes patients. The similarity of naive, central memory and Treg TCRB repertoires appeared greater among patients than among healthy donors.

Of the isolated RNA, all was reverse transcribed, and so the sequenced material was expressed TCRB transcripts. TCRdb's copy holds only in-frame clones and misses some; the assay was immunoSEQ multiplex PCR. In the table there are some 660,000 clones, about 14% of which are singletons. Germline CDR1 is SGHVS and CDR2 is FNYEAQ. The ends were cut back, 5 bases at V and 6 bases at J, with 17 bases in the middle. The CDR3 consists of 15 residues. The chain carries TRBV7-6 and TRBJ1-5; D perhaps matches TRBD1 (5 bases). The TCR sequence derives from a man between 18 and 29 years old with type 1 diabetes. The sample was naive CD4+ T cells from blood. The CDR3 bases are TGTGCCAGCAGCCCTTGGACTGATCAGGGTCAGCCCCAGCATTTT. It translates to CASSPWTDQGQPQHF.